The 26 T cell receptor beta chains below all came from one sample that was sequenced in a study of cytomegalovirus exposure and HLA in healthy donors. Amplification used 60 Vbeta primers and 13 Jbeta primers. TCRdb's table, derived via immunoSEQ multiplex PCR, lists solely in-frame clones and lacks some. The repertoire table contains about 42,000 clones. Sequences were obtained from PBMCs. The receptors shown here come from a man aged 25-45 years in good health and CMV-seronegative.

The chain's CDR3 is CSVPGFGGIANYGYTF. In nucleotides, the CDR3 is TGCAGCGTCCCCGGGTTCGGAGGAATCGCTAACTATGGCTACACCTTC. The rearrangement links TRBV29-1 to TRBJ1-2; D is unresolved. Germline V gene lookup returns CDR1 SQVTM and CDR2 ANQGSEA. CDR3 length equals 16 residues. Trimming shortened V by 6 bases and J by 0 bases, and 20 bases separated the two germline ends.

The CDR3 DNA sequence: TGTGCCAGCAGCTTAGAGCGGTCCGGGGAGCTGTTTTTT. As protein: CASSLERSGELFF. This chain links TRBV13 with TRBJ2-2; maybe TRBD2 (5 bases). V lost 1 base to trimming and J lost 6 bases, with 6 bases between them. The CDR3 sequence is 13 residues long. CDR1 and CDR2 from the germline V gene are PRHDT and FYEKMQ (reference sequence). Combining the CDR3 with reference TRBV13 and TRBJ2-2 gives the whole variable domain AAGVIQSPRHLIKEKRETATLKCYPIPRHDTVYWYQQGPGQDPQFLISFYEKMQSDKGSIPDRFSAQQFSDYHSELNMSSLELGDSALYFCASSLERSGELFFGEGSRLTVL.

Here the CDR3 reads CASSPGQERQYF. In DNA, the CDR3 is TGTGCCAGCAGCCCCGGACAGGAACGGCAGTACTTC. This chain connects TRBV7-9 to TRBJ2-7, with TRBD1 matching 7 bases. Trimming took 5 bases from V and 9 from J; bases not matched to a gene: 7. Germline V CDR1 and CDR2: SEHNR, FQNEAQ (reference sequence). There are 12 residues in the CDR3.

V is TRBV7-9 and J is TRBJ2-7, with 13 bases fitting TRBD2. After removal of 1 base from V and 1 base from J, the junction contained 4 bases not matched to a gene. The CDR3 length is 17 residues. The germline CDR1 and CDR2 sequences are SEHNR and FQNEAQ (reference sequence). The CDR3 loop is CASSLGTSGRGSYEQYF. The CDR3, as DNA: TGTGCCAGCAGCTTAGGGACTAGCGGGAGAGGTTCCTACGAGCAGTACTTC.

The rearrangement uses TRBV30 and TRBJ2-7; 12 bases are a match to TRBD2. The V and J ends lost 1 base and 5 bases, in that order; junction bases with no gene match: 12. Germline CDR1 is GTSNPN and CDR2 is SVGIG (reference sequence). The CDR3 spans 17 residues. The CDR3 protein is CAWSAGLAGRRVDEQYF. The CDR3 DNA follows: TGTGCCTGGAGTGCCGGACTAGCGGGAAGGAGGGTCGACGAGCAGTACTTC. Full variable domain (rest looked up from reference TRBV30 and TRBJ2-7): SQTIHQWPATLVQPVGSPLSLECTVEGTSNPNLYWYRQAAGRGLQLLFYSVGIGQISSEVPQNLSASRPQDRQFILSSKKLLLSDSGFYLCAWSAGLAGRRVDEQYFGPGTRLTVT.

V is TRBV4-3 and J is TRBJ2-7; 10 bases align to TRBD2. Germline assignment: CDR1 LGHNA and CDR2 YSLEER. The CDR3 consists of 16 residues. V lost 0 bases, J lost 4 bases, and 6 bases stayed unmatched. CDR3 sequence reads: CASSQDKASGRYEQYF. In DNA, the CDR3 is TGCGCCAGCAGCCAAGATAAGGCTAGCGGGAGATACGAGCAGTACTTC.

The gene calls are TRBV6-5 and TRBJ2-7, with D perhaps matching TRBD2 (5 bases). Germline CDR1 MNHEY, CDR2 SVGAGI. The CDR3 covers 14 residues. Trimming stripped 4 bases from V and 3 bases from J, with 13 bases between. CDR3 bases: TGTGCCAGCAGTTCCCCGAGGGCCAGCTACGAGCAGTACTTC. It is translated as CASSSPRASYEQYF.

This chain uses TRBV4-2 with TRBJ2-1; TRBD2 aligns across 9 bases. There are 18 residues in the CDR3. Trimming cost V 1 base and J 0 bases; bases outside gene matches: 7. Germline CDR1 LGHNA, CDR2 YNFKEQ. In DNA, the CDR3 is TGTGCCAGCAGCCAAGCACTAGCGGGTTCAAGCTCCTACAATGAGCAGTTCTTC. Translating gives CASSQALAGSSSYNEQFF.

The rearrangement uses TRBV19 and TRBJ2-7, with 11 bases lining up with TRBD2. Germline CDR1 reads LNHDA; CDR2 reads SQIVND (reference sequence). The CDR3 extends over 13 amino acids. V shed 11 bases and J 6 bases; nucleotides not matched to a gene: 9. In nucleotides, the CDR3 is TGTGCCTCCGGCTGGCTAGCGGGAGGCGAGCAGTACTTC. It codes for CASGWLAGGEQYF.

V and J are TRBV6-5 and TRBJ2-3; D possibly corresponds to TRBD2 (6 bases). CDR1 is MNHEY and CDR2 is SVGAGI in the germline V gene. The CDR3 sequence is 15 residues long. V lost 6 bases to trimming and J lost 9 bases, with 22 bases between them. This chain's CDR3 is CASSRSKEIRETQYF. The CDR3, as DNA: TGTGCCAGCAGCCGATCAAAGGAGATTCGGGAGACGCAGTATTTT.

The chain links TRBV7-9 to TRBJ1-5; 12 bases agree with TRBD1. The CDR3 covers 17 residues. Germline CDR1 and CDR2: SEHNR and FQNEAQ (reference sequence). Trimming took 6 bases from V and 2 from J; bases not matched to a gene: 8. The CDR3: CASSPGTGGAGNQPQHF. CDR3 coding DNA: TGTGCCAGCAGTCCCGGGACAGGGGGCGCGGGCAATCAGCCCCAGCATTTT.

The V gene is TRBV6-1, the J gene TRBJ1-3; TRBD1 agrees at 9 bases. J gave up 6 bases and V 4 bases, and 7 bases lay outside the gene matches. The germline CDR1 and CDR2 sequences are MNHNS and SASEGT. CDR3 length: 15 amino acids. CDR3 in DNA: TGTGCCAGCAGTGTGGACAGGGGATTAGAAAACACCATATATTTT. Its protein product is CASSVDRGLENTIYF.

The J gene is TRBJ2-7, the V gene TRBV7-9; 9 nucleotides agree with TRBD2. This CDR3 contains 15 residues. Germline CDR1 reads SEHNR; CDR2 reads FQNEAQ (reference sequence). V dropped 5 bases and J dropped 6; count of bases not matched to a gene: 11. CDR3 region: CASSPPWGLAVEQYF. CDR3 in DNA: TGTGCCAGCAGCCCTCCCTGGGGACTAGCCGTCGAGCAGTACTTC.

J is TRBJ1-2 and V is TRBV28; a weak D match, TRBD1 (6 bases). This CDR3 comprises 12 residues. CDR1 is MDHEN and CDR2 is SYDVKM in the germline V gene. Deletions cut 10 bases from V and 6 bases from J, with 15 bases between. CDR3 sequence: CATHLGADGYTF. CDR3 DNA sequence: TGTGCCACCCACTTGGGGGCGGATGGCTACACCTTC.

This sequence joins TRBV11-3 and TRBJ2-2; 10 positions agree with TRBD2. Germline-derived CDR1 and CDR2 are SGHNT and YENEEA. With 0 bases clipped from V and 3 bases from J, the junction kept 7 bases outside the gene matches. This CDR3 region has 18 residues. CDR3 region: CASSLDLAGEGDTGELFF. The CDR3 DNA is TGTGCCAGCAGCTTAGATCTAGCGGGAGAGGGGGACACCGGGGAGCTGTTTTTT.

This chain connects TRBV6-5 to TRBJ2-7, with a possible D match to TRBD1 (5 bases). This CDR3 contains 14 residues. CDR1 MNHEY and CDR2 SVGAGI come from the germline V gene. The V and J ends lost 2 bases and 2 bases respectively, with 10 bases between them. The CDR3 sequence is CASSYRATAYEQYF. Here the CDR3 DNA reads TGTGCCAGCAGTTACCGAGCGACAGCCTACGAGCAGTACTTC.

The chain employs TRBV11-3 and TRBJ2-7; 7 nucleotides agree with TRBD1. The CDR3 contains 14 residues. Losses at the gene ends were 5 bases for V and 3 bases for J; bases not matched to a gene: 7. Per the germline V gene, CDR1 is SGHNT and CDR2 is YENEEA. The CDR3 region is CASSLDRMNYEQYF. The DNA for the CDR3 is TGTGCCAGCAGCCTGGACAGGATGAACTACGAGCAGTACTTC.

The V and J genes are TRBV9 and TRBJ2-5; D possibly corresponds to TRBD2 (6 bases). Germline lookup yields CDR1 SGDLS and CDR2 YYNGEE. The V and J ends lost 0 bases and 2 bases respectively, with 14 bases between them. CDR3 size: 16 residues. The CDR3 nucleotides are TGTGCCAGCAGCGTAGAGGGGAGTGGGAGGCAAGAGACCCAGTACTTC. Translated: CASSVEGSGRQETQYF.

CDR3: CSVAGTGAMVAGYTF. CDR3 sequence (DNA): TGCAGCGTTGCCGGGACAGGGGCGATGGTGGCTGGCTACACCTTC. The chain has TRBV29-1 and TRBJ1-2; TRBD1 aligns across 10 bases. The V segment lost 4 bases and the J segment 7 bases; nucleotides outside the gene matches: 12. CDR3 length equals 15 residues. The V gene's germline CDR1 is SQVTM and CDR2 ANQGSEA.

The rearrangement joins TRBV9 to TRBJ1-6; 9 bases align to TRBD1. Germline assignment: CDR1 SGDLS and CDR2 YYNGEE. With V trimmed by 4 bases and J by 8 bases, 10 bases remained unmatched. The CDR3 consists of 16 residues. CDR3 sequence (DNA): TGTGCCAGCAGCACAACTTTGGACAGGGGAGATTCACCCCTCCACTTT. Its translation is CASSTTLDRGDSPLHF.

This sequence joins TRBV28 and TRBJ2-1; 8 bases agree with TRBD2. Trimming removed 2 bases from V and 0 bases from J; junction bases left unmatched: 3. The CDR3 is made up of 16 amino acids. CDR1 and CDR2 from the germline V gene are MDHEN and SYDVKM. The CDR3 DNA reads TGTGCCAGCAGTTTACCGGGAGGGAGCTCCTACAATGAGCAGTTCTTC. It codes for CASSLPGGSSYNEQFF.

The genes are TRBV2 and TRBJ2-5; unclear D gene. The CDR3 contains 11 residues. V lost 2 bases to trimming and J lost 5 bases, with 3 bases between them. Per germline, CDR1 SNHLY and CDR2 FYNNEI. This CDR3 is CASSEPETQYF. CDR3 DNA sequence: TGTGCCAGCAGTGAACCGGAGACCCAGTACTTC.

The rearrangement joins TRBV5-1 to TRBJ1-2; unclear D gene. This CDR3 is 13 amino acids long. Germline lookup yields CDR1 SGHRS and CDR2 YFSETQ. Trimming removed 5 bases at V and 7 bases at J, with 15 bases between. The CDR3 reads CASSGSLVGGYTF. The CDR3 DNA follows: TGCGCCAGCAGTGGCAGCCTAGTAGGTGGCTACACCTTC.

CDR3 in DNA: TGTGCCAGCTCACCCTCGACAGGGGAGACTGAAGCTTTCTTT. It is translated as CASSPSTGETEAFF. This chain links TRBV18 with TRBJ1-1; 8 bases match TRBD1. This CDR3 is built from 14 residues. Germline V gene data show CDR1 as KGHSH and CDR2 as LQKENI. The V segment lost 3 bases and the J segment 5 bases; nucleotides outside the gene matches: 5.

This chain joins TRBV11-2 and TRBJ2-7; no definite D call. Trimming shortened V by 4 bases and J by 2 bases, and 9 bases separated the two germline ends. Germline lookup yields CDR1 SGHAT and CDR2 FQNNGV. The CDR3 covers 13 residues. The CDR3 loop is CASSSTAPYEQYF. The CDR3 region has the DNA TGTGCCAGCAGCTCTACAGCTCCCTACGAGCAGTACTTC. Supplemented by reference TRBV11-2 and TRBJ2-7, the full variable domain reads EAGVAQSPRYKIIEKRQSVAFWCNPISGHATLYWYQQILGQGPKLLIQFQNNGVVDDSQLPKDRFSAERLKGVDSTLKIQPAKLEDSAVYLCASSSTAPYEQYFGPGTRLTVT.

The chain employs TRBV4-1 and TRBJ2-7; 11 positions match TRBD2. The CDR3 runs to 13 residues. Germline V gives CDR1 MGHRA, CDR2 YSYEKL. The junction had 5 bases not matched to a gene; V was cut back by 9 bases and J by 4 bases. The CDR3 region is CASTSGRGYEQYF. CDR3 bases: TGCGCCAGTACTAGCGGGAGAGGGTACGAGCAGTACTTC.